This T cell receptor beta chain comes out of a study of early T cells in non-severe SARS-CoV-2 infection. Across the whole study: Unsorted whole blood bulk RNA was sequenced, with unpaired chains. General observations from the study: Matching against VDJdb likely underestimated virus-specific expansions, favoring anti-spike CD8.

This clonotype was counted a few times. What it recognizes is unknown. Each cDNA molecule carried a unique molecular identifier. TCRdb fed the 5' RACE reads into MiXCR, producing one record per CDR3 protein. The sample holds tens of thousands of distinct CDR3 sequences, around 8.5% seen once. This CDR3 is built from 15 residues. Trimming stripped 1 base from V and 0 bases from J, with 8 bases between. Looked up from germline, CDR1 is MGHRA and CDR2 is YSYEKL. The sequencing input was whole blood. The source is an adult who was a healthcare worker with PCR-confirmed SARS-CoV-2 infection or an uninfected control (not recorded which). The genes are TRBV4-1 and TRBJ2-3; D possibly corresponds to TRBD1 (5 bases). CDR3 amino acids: CASSQVWTSTDTQYF. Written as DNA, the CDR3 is TGCGCCAGCAGCCAAGTATGGACAAGCACAGATACGCAGTATTTT.